This T cell receptor beta chain was recovered during a study of radiotherapy plus CTLA-4 blockade in lung cancer. TCRdb keeps only in-frame clones here, not all; method: immunoSEQ multiplex PCR. The sample comprises approximately 52,000 clones, roughly 83% of which are singletons, and 8.5% rests with the top ten. The germline V gene encodes CDR1 SEHNR and CDR2 FQNEAQ (reference sequence). V lost 2 bases and J lost 5, with 19 bases in between. The CDR3 runs to 17 residues. This TCR derives from a human donor with non-small cell lung cancer who had a complete response to radiotherapy plus ipilimumab. The chain is built from TRBV7-9 and TRBJ2-1, with D perhaps TRBD2 (6 bases). This specimen was peripheral blood, taken from a patient treated with radiotherapy plus ipilimumab. The CDR3 sequence: CASSLRGGAGPNNEQFF. CDR3 sequence (DNA): TGTGCCAGCAGCTTAAGGGGAGGCGCGGGACCAAACAATGAGCAGTTCTTC.